Each of the 6 T cell receptor beta chains below was sequenced from the same sample in a study of T cell repertoires in ileal Crohn's disease. TCRdb's table, derived via immunoSEQ multiplex PCR, lists solely in-frame clones and lacks some. The repertoire holds about 11,000 clones, with 65% to 80% as singletons. Sequenced: ileal tissue. The receptors shown here come from an adult with Crohn's disease.

This clone came up once. J is TRBJ1-2 and V is TRBV9; 7 bases fit TRBD1. V shed 0 bases and J 7 bases; nucleotides not matched to a gene: 6. Germline V CDR1 and CDR2: SGDLS, YYNGEE. This CDR3 has 14 amino acids. The CDR3 sequence: CASSVAEGAVGYTF. The CDR3 nucleotides read TGTGCCAGCAGCGTAGCAGAGGGGGCGGTTGGCTACACCTTC.

This clone was detected only a few times. This chain links TRBV4-3 with TRBJ1-5; the D is unclear. There are 13 residues in the CDR3. Trimming removed 0 bases from V and 6 bases from J, with 6 bases in between. Germline V CDR1 and CDR2: LGHNA, YSLEER. The CDR3 bases are TGCGCCAGCAGCCAAGAGGAGGGTCAGCCCCAGCATTTT. It is translated as CASSQEEGQPQHF.

V gene TRBV11-2 combines with J gene TRBJ2-7; 8 bases align to TRBD1. This CDR3 is built from 15 residues. After removal of 5 bases from V and 6 bases from J, the junction contained 12 bases not matched to a gene. From germline, CDR1 is SGHAT and CDR2 FQNNGV. This chain's CDR3 is CASSRTGQGLGEQYF. The CDR3 nucleotides are TGTGCCAGCAGCCGCACCGGACAGGGTTTGGGCGAGCAGTACTTC.

The J gene is TRBJ1-5, the V gene TRBV28, with D perhaps TRBD1 (5 bases). This CDR3 is 14 amino acids long. Germline CDR1 reads MDHEN; CDR2 reads SYDVKM. V was cut by 6 bases and J by 3 bases, with 12 bases left in between. The CDR3 bases are TGTGCCAGCAGGCAATCAGGGTCCAATCAGCCCCAGCATTTT. Amino acids: CASRQSGSNQPQHF.

The chain employs TRBV2 and TRBJ2-7; TRBD1 is a possible D gene (6 bases). The germline CDR1 and CDR2 sequences are SNHLY and FYNNEI. The V end lost 6 bases, the J end lost 0 bases, and 9 bases lay between the germline ends. This CDR3 has 13 residues. This chain's CDR3 is CASRVDSSYEQYF. CDR3 sequence (DNA): TGTGCCAGCAGGGTGGACAGCTCCTACGAGCAGTACTTC.

This rearrangement joins TRBV6-5 to TRBJ1-5; D uncertain. Germline V gene data show CDR1 as MNHEY and CDR2 as SVGAGI. The CDR3 has 13 amino acids. V was shortened by 5 bases and J by 7 bases, with 12 bases between the two germline ends. For the CDR3, the DNA is TGTGCCAGCAGTGAGGATGACCAACAGCCCCAGCATTTT. It translates to CASSEDDQQPQHF.